Each of the 30 T cell receptor beta chains below was sequenced from the same sample in a study of T cell repertoires in cytomegalovirus infection (dated by TCRdb to between 2018 and 2021). The sequencing machine was an Illumina HiSeq 1500. TCRdb trimmed the raw reads at Q25, called clones with MiXCR and kept productive beta chains. Under each unique CDR3 protein, matching rows form one entry showing the most common genes and DNA. The sample table shows roughly 600,000 distinct CDR3 sequences, and 20% to 25% are seen once. The ten top clones hold 6.5% to 10% of the sample. Material for sequencing was CD8+ T cells from PBMCs. These receptors all stem from a human donor in good health (CMV status not recorded). Some clones in this sample may be carry-over from other donors' samples.

The chain is built from TRBV4-1 and TRBJ2-2, with TRBD1 as a possible D gene (5 bases). Germline assignment: CDR1 MGHRA and CDR2 YSYEKL. V dropped 0 bases and J dropped 5 bases, with 10 bases sitting between them. CDR3 length: 15 amino acids. The CDR3 DNA is TGCGCCAGCAGCCAAGATAAAAGGGGAACCGGGGAGCTGTTTTTT. Translation gives CASSQDKRGTGELFF.

This clonotype came up a few times. The chain combines TRBV6-2 or TRBV6-3 with TRBJ2-5, with D possibly being TRBD2 (6 bases). The germline CDR1 and CDR2 sequences are MNHEY and SVGEGT. The CDR3 covers 14 residues. Trimming pared 6 bases from V and 1 base from J, leaving 12 bases between. CDR3 sequence (DNA): TGTGCCAGCAGCTCATGGACTACCCAAGAGACCCAGTACTTC. Protein: CASSSWTTQETQYF.

The chain links TRBV2 to TRBJ2-6; D is ambiguous. This CDR3 is 15 amino acids long. CDR1 and CDR2 from the germline V gene are SNHLY and FYNNEI. The V gene lost 8 bases and the J gene lost 0 bases, with 11 bases spanning the gap. CDR3 amino acids: CASLSWDSGANVLTF. The CDR3 DNA is TGTGCCAGCTTATCGTGGGACTCTGGGGCCAACGTCCTGACTTTC.

The table lists this clonotype with a few counts. The chain employs TRBV10-3 and TRBJ2-2; 8 nucleotides line up with TRBD1. CDR3 length: 17 amino acids. Germline assignment: CDR1 ENHRY and CDR2 SYGVKD. V was clipped by 0 bases and J by 4 bases; unmatched bases: 7. CDR3 region: CAISESRTGLATGELFF. The CDR3 DNA sequence: TGTGCCATCAGTGAGTCTCGGACAGGGTTGGCCACCGGGGAGCTGTTTTTT.

This clonotype occurred a few times. The chain combines TRBV7-9 with TRBJ1-1, with D tentatively TRBD1 (6 bases). The CDR3 extends over 16 amino acids. Trimming took off 5 bases at V and 5 bases at J, with 21 bases between the two ends. The germline V gene encodes CDR1 SEHNR and CDR2 FQNEAQ (reference sequence). Here the CDR3 reads CASSHIGGWLGTEAFF. The CDR3 DNA is TGTGCCAGCAGCCATATAGGGGGGTGGCTTGGAACTGAAGCTTTCTTT. The variable domain in full, completed from reference TRBV7-9 and TRBJ1-1, reads DTGVSQNPRHKITKRGQNVTFRCDPISEHNRLYWYRQTLGQGPEFLTYFQNEAQLEKSRLLSDRFSAERPKGSFSTLEIQRTEQGDSAMYLCASSHIGGWLGTEAFFGQGTRLTVV.

This clonotype was recorded a few times. The gene calls are TRBV10-3 and TRBJ2-1; D call uncertain. This CDR3 has 15 residues. Germline loops: CDR1 ENHRY, CDR2 SYGVKD. The V gene lost 2 bases and the J gene lost 8 bases, with 16 bases spanning the gap. CDR3 nucleotide sequence: TGTGCCATCAGTGAGGCTAGACCGGGTGGCGATGAGCAGTTCTTC. This gives the protein CAISEARPGGDEQFF.

V and J are TRBV15 and TRBJ2-3, with 8 nucleotides matching TRBD1. The CDR3 loop spans 14 amino acids. Trimming removed 8 bases from V and 6 bases from J; junction bases left unmatched: 10. The V gene's germline CDR1 is LNHNV and CDR2 YYDKDF (reference sequence). CDR3 residues: CATRDRGVWDTQYF. The DNA for the CDR3 is TGTGCCACCCGCGACAGGGGTGTTTGGGATACGCAGTATTTT.

The chain couples TRBV29-1 to TRBJ2-5; 8 nucleotides agree with TRBD2. V lost 3 bases, J lost 0 bases, and 9 bases stayed unmatched. The CDR3 contains 16 residues. Germline lookup yields CDR1 SQVTM and CDR2 ANQGSEA. DNA of the CDR3: TGCAGCGTTGAGTATTGGCGGGGGGACTACCAAGAGACCCAGTACTTC. Its protein is CSVEYWRGDYQETQYF.

This clonotype has at least ten counts. The chain carries TRBV7-9 and TRBJ2-7; D call uncertain. This CDR3 is 15 amino acids long. Per the germline V gene, CDR1 is SEHNR and CDR2 is FQNEAQ (reference sequence). V lost 5 bases, J lost 4 bases, and 18 bases lay in between. For the CDR3, the DNA is TGTGCCAGCAGCCGTGGTAATGTGTGGAGTTACGAGCAGTACGTC. Protein product: CASSRGNVWSYEQYV.

The rearrangement uses TRBV9 and TRBJ2-1; 8 nucleotides match TRBD1. J was trimmed by 9 bases and V by 0 bases; bases with no gene match: 14. The CDR3 sequence is 17 residues long. CDR1 is SGDLS and CDR2 is YYNGEE in the germline V gene. The CDR3 is CASSVGTGGFGEREQFF. CDR3 sequence (DNA): TGTGCCAGCAGCGTAGGCACAGGGGGTTTCGGAGAACGTGAGCAGTTCTTC. Drawing the rest from reference TRBV9 and TRBJ2-1, the complete variable domain is DSGVTQTPKHLITATGQRVTLRCSPRSGDLSVYWYQQSLDQGLQFLIQYYNGEERAKGNILERFSAQQFPDLHSELNLSSLELGDSALYFCASSVGTGGFGEREQFFGPGTRLTVL.

This clonotype was seen a handful of times. This chain connects TRBV6-4 to TRBJ2-7; TRBD1 might be the D (6 bases). The CDR3 is 14 residues long. Germline CDR1 MRHNA, CDR2 SNTAGT. The V end was cut by 7 bases, the J end by 5 bases, with 18 bases between. CDR3 region: CASTEGVNENEQYF. CDR3 bases: TGTGCCAGCACCGAGGGGGTGAATGAAAACGAGCAGTACTTC.

This sequence joins TRBV14 and TRBJ1-1; TRBD1 matches at 7 bases. CDR1 SGHDN and CDR2 FVKESK come from the germline V gene. The CDR3 has 15 amino acids. Losses at the gene ends were 0 bases for V and 1 base for J; bases not matched to a gene: 2. The CDR3 bases are TGTGCCAGCAGCCAAGACAGGGGGGAGAACACTGAAGCTTTCTTT. Its protein product is CASSQDRGENTEAFF.

The CDR3 is CASSLIAGGPETQYF. CDR3 DNA sequence: TGTGCCAGCAGCCTCATTGCGGGGGGCCCAGAGACCCAGTACTTC. The genes are TRBV7-6 and TRBJ2-5, with 8 positions matching TRBD2. The CDR3 is 15 amino acids. Unmatched junction bases numbered 9, after V lost 5 bases and J lost 4 bases. Germline loops: CDR1 SGHVS, CDR2 FNYEAQ.

This clonotype appeared a few times. J is TRBJ2-7 and V is TRBV24-1; D not certain. Trimming stripped 9 bases from V and 5 bases from J, with 13 bases between. Germline values: CDR1 KGHDR, CDR2 SFDVKD. The CDR3 contains 12 residues. The CDR3 sequence is CATYPLTNEQYV. DNA for the CDR3: TGTGCCACCTATCCTCTCACGAACGAGCAGTACGTC.

The sample holds many counts of this clonotype. The CDR3 here is CASSLWAPGANTIYF. DNA for the CDR3: TGTGCCAGCAGCTTATGGGCTCCTGGGGCAAACACCATATATTTT. V and J are TRBV7-2 and TRBJ1-3; D might be TRBD1 (5 bases). The V and J ends lost 2 bases and 6 bases respectively, with 14 bases between them. This CDR3 is 15 amino acids long. The germline CDR1 and CDR2 sequences are SGHTA and FQGNSA.

A few counts support this clonotype. The chain employs TRBV6-5 and TRBJ2-7; D not certain. Germline values: CDR1 MNHEY, CDR2 SVGAGI. The ends were cut back, 4 bases at V and 4 bases at J, with 8 bases in the middle. This CDR3 comprises 12 residues. CDR3 loop: CASSSNEYEQYV. CDR3 nucleotide sequence: TGTGCCAGCAGTTCGAACGAGTACGAGCAGTACGTC.

This clonotype was recorded a few times. The J gene is TRBJ2-2, the V gene TRBV20-1; TRBD1 matches 8 bases. The CDR3 loop spans 16 amino acids. Trimming removed 4 bases from V and 4 bases from J; junction bases left unmatched: 11. Germline CDR1 reads DFQATT; CDR2 reads SNEGSKA (reference sequence). The CDR3 DNA is TGCAGTGCTACAGTGTCCGGGACAGGTGGCACCGGGGAGCTGTTTTTT. It encodes CSATVSGTGGTGELFF.

J is TRBJ2-7 and V is TRBV5-5; no reliable D call. Per the germline V gene, CDR1 is SGHKS and CDR2 is YYEKEE (reference sequence). This CDR3 is built from 15 residues. V gave up 0 bases and J gave up 1 base, with 11 bases separating them. The chain's CDR3 is CASSLGAIPSYEQYF. The CDR3 region has the DNA TGTGCCAGCAGCTTGGGGGCCATCCCTTCCTACGAGCAGTACTTC.

This clonotype was observed at least ten times. The chain carries TRBV7-8 and TRBJ1-1, with D possibly TRBD1 on 5 matching bases. The length of the CDR3 is 15 residues. V was pared by 2 bases and J by 4 bases, with 14 bases between. Germline assignment: CDR1 SGHVS and CDR2 FQNEAQ. CDR3 coding DNA: TGTGCCAGCAGCTTACTCGAGGGGCTGTTCACTGAAGCTTTCTTT. Its translation: CASSLLEGLFTEAFF.

This clonotype was observed many times. The V call is TRBV7-6, the J call TRBJ2-3, with 7 positions matching TRBD2. Germline values: CDR1 SGHVS, CDR2 FNYEAQ. The CDR3 is 16 amino acids. With 3 bases clipped from V and 0 bases from J, the junction kept 6 bases outside the gene matches. CDR3 residues: CASSFLGTTSTDTQYF. DNA for the CDR3: TGTGCCAGCAGCTTTCTTGGGACTACTAGCACAGATACGCAGTATTTT. The full variable domain, in which reference TRBV7-6 and TRBJ2-3 provide the parts outside the CDR3, is GAGVSQSPRYKVTKRGQDVALRCDPISGHVSLYWYRQALGQGPEFLTYFNYEAQQDKSGLPNDRFSAERPEGSISTLTIQRTEQRDSAMYRCASSFLGTTSTDTQYFGPGTRLTVL.

This clonotype was seen a few times. The chain joins TRBV5-3 to TRBJ2-5; D perhaps matches TRBD2 (6 bases). TRBV5-3 qualifies as an ORF whose function is uncertain. V was shortened by 8 bases and J by 4 bases, with 12 bases between the two germline ends. This CDR3 has 12 amino acids. CDR3 residues: CASSTGVETQYF. Written as DNA, the CDR3 is TGTGCCAGCAGCACGGGGGTAGAGACCCAGTACTTC.

This clonotype was seen repeatedly, ten times or more. This chain connects TRBV7-2 to TRBJ2-3, with D perhaps matching TRBD1 (5 bases). Trimming stripped 1 base from V and 4 bases from J, with 9 bases between. The germline V gene has CDR1 SGHTA and CDR2 FQGNSA. CDR3 length: 14 amino acids. CDR3 in DNA: TGTGCCAGCAGCTTAGAGGTGGGGCCAGATACGCAGTATTTT. It encodes CASSLEVGPDTQYF.

This clonotype has just a few counts. The CDR3 loop is CASSLLDSSYEQYV. The DNA of the CDR3 is TGTGCCAGCAGCTTACTGGACAGTTCCTACGAGCAGTACGTC. The chain has TRBV11-2 and TRBJ2-7; possible D gene TRBD1, 6 bases. Per the germline V gene, CDR1 is SGHAT and CDR2 is FQNNGV. The CDR3 consists of 14 residues. Trimming shortened V by 2 bases and J by 1 base, and 9 bases separated the two germline ends.

V and J are TRBV6-1 and TRBJ2-5; TRBD2 agrees at 7 bases. V gave up 3 bases and J gave up 1 base; unmatched junction bases: 2. CDR1 and CDR2 (germline): MNHNS, SASEGT. The CDR3 runs 14 residues. For the CDR3, the DNA is TGTGCCAGCAGTGATGGGGGGGTCCAAGAGACCCAGTACTTC. Protein sequence: CASSDGGVQETQYF.

Points on this clonotype: This may arise from a read error, as a much more abundant clone is one base away. The chain is built from TRBV7-4 and TRBJ2-5; 8 nucleotides line up with TRBD1. The CDR3 extends over 16 amino acids. Germline values: CDR1 SGHVT, CDR2 SQSDAQ. The CDR3 region is CVSSPRQGRTQETQYF. CDR3 sequence (DNA): TGTGTCAGCAGCCCTCGACAGGGGAGAACCCAAGAGACCCAGTACTTC.

V and J are TRBV7-9 and TRBJ2-6, with D possibly TRBD2 on 7 matching bases. Germline V lookup: CDR1 SEHNR, CDR2 FQNEAQ (reference sequence). CDR3 size: 22 residues. Trimming removed 4 bases at V and 9 bases at J, with 37 bases between. DNA of the CDR3: TGTGCCAGCAGCTCCTACCTGGCGGGGGCGCCTCCTCTTCCAGTGGCTGTCAACGTCCTGACTTTC. Translated, it gives CASSSYLAGAPPLPVAVNVLTF.

Comment on this clonotype: A read error is possible here, since a much larger clone lies one base away. This chain joins TRBV7-6 and TRBJ1-1, with a weak D call TRBD1 (6 bases). The germline gives CDR1 SGHVS, CDR2 FNYEAQ. V lost 5 bases to trimming and J lost 7 bases, with 23 bases between them. This CDR3 is built from 16 residues. In DNA, the CDR3 is TGTGCCAGCAGCGCCGATTTAGCAGGGGCGGGCATTGAAGCTTTCTTT. Residues: CASSADLAGAGIEAFF.

As regards this clonotype: A much bigger clone sits one base away, suggesting this may be a read error. The gene calls are TRBV7-8 and TRBJ2-3, with 7 bases identical to TRBD1. The CDR3 totals 17 residues. Per the germline V gene, CDR1 is SGHVS and CDR2 is FQNEAQ. J gave up 1 base and V 4 bases, and 11 bases lay outside the gene matches. In DNA form, the CDR3 reads TGTGCCAGCAGCTCCCCGGACAGGTGGCTCCGCACAGATACGCAGTATTTT. Translation gives CASSSPDRWLRTDTQYF.

Only a few counts were recorded for this clonotype. The chain joins TRBV12-5 to TRBJ1-1; D gene ambiguous. This CDR3 has 13 amino acids. V gave up 0 bases and J gave up 4 bases, with 6 bases separating them. CDR1 LGHNT and CDR2 FRNRAP come from the germline V gene. CDR3 in amino acids: CASGLVVGTEAFF. The DNA for the CDR3 is TGTGCTAGTGGTTTGGTAGTTGGCACTGAAGCTTTCTTT. Together with reference TRBV12-5 and TRBJ1-1, the CDR3 gives the full variable domain: DARVTQTPRHKVTEMGQEVTMRCQPILGHNTVFWYRQTMMQGLELLAYFRNRAPLDDSGMPKDRFSAEMPDATLATLKIQPSEPRDSAVYFCASGLVVGTEAFFGQGTRLTVV.

The V call is TRBV12-3 or TRBV12-4, the J call TRBJ2-3; tentative D call: TRBD1 (5 bases). V was trimmed by 8 bases and J by 1 base, leaving 10 bases between them. The CDR3 has 13 residues. The CDR3 spells CASCEGGTDTQYF. CDR3 coding DNA: TGTGCCAGCTGCGAAGGGGGCACAGATACGCAGTATTTT.